This T cell receptor (beta chain) was captured by sequencing in a study of response to subunit inactivated influenza vaccine. Study outcomes and limitations: The authors suggested that every seasonal influenza vaccination recruits few new T cells.

The CDR3 sequence is 14 residues long. The V end was cut by 3 bases, the J end by 0 bases, with 10 bases between. Germline CDR1 and CDR2: DFQATT and SNEGSKA (reference sequence). Using its own MiXCR run on the RT-PCR reads, TCRdb lists one record per CDR3 protein. The sample includes roughly 570,000 distinct CDR3 sequences, about 14% of them seen just once. Of note for this clonotype: Antigen: not known.

This receptor was identified in a man between 50 and 59 years old who received an inactivated influenza vaccine. Sequencing was performed on PBMCs from blood, taken roughly 12 days after vaccination. This chain joins TRBV20-1 and TRBJ2-3; D may be TRBD2 (6 bases). The CDR3 nucleotides are TGCAGTGCTAGGGACTATACTAGCACAGATACGCAGTATTTT. Translated, it gives CSARDYTSTDTQYF.